This T cell receptor beta chain is drawn from a study of patients and donors after allogeneic stem cell transplantation. In TCRdb, the RT-PCR reads were re-called with MiXCR into one record per CDR3 protein. Here the sample spans about 230,000 distinct CDR3 sequences, 11% to 15% being singletons. Germline loops: CDR1 LGHDT, CDR2 YNNKEL (reference sequence). CDR3 length: 15 amino acids. Trimming took off 0 bases at V and 5 bases at J, with 13 bases between the two ends. This clonotype occurred many times. The clonotype was recovered from a human donor who was either an allogeneic HSCT recipient or a stem cell or donor lymphocyte infusion donor (not recorded which). It is not recorded whose cells these are; they may come from a transplant donor. Sequenced material: blood, either unsorted or a sorted T cell fraction (not recorded which). This rearrangement joins TRBV3-1 to TRBJ1-1, with D tentatively TRBD1 (6 bases). The CDR3 sequence is CASSQETGRKTEAFF. CDR3 in DNA: TGTGCCAGCAGCCAAGAAACAGGGAGAAAAACTGAAGCTTTCTTT.